These 2 T cell receptor beta chains were sequenced from one sample in a study of coeliac disease. Sequenced by immunoSEQ multiplex PCR; TCRdb stores in-frame clones only, minus some. The sample holds just over 7,000 clones, roughly three fifths seen once. The sample comprised lamina propria lymphocytes from the gut. These receptors were taken from a woman aged 55-69 years with active celiac disease.

This clone was counted a few times. The V and J genes are TRBV7-3 and TRBJ2-3; 13 nucleotides agree with TRBD2. Trimming took 5 bases from V and 4 from J; bases not matched to a gene: 9. The CDR3 extends over 17 amino acids. CDR1 and CDR2 (germline): SGHTA, FQGTGA. In nucleotides, the CDR3 is TGTGCCAGCAGCCCTGGACTAGCGGGGGCCAGGGCAGATACGCAGTATTTT. Its protein is CASSPGLAGARADTQYF. Looking up the rest from reference TRBV7-3 and TRBJ2-3 gives the full variable domain: GAGVSQTPSNKVTEKGKYVELRCDPISGHTALYWYRQSLGQGPEFLIYFQGTGAADDSGLPNDRFFAVRPEGSVSTLKIQRTERGDSAVYLCASSPGLAGARADTQYFGPGTRLTVL.

This chain connects TRBV6-6 to TRBJ1-5; D gene unclear. Germline loops: CDR1 MNHNY, CDR2 SVGAGI (reference sequence). V lost 2 bases to trimming and J lost 6 bases, with 5 bases between them. The CDR3 has 12 residues. CDR3 DNA: TGTGCCAGCAGTTACGGAGGTCAGCCCCAGCATTTT. It yields the protein CASSYGGQPQHF.